This TCR beta chain emerged from a study of cytomegalovirus exposure and HLA in healthy donors. TCRdb's table, derived via immunoSEQ multiplex PCR, lists solely in-frame clones and lacks some. The sample lists 150,000 to 200,000 clones, roughly 81% occurring once. V dropped 4 bases and J dropped 0; count of bases not matched to a gene: 12. The CDR3 contains 19 residues. CDR1 is SGHNT and CDR2 is YYREEE in the germline V gene (reference sequence). This clonotype originated in a woman aged 25 to 39 in good health and CMV-seronegative. Input material: PBMCs. The chain links TRBV5-4 to TRBJ2-6; 8 nucleotides agree with TRBD2. Written as DNA, the CDR3 is TGTGCCAGCAGCCCCCCGGCTAGCGGGTCTTCCTCTGGGGCCAACGTCCTGACTTTC. This gives the protein CASSPPASGSSSGANVLTF.